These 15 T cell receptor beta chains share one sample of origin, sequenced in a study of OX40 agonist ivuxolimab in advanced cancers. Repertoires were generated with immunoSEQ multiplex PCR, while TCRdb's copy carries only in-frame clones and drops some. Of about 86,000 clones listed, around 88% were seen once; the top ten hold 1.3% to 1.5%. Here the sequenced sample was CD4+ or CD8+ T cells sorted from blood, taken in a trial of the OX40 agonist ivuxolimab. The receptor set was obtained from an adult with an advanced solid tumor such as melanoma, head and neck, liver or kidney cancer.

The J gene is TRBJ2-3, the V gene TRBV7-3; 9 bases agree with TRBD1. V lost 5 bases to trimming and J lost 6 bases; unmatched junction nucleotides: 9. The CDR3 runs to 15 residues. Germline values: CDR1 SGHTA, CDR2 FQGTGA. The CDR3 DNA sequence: TGTGCCAGCAGCCGCGGACAGGGGAGATATGATACGCAGTATTTT. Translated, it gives CASSRGQGRYDTQYF.

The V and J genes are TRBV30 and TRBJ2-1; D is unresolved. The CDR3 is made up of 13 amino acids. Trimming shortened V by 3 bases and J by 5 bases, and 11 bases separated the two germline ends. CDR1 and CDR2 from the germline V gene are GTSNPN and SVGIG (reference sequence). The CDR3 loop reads CAWSRRIDNEQFF. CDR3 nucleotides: TGTGCCTGGAGCCGACGGATCGACAATGAGCAGTTCTTC.

The CDR3, as DNA: TGTGCCTGGAGTTCGCAGGGGGGGATGACCTACAATGAGCAGTTCTTC. Its protein is CAWSSQGGMTYNEQFF. The genes are TRBV30 and TRBJ2-1; TRBD1 or TRBD2 may be the D gene (7 bases each). CDR1 and CDR2 (germline): GTSNPN, SVGIG (reference sequence). V lost 2 bases, J lost 2 bases, and 16 bases lay in between. This CDR3 is built from 16 residues.

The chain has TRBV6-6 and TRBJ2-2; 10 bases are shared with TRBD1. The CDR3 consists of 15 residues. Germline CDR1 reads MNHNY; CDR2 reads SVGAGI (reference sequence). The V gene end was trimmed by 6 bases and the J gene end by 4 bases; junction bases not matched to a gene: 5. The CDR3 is CASSRGQGTTGELFF. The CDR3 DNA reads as TGTGCCAGCAGCCGGGGACAGGGGACCACCGGGGAGCTGTTTTTT.

DNA for the CDR3: TGCGCCAGCAGCCAAGCCCCTCCCAGCTCCTACGAGCAGTACTTC. It translates to CASSQAPPSSYEQYF. The rearrangement joins TRBV4-1 to TRBJ2-7; D is unclear. V dropped 1 base and J dropped 0 bases, with 10 bases sitting between them. Germline lookup yields CDR1 MGHRA and CDR2 YSYEKL. This CDR3 comprises 15 residues.

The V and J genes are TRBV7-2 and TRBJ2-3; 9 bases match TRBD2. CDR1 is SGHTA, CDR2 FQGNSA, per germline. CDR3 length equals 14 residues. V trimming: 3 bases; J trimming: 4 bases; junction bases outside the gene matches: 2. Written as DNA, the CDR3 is TGTGCCAGCAGCTTGGGACTAGCCCCAGATACGCAGTATTTT. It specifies CASSLGLAPDTQYF.

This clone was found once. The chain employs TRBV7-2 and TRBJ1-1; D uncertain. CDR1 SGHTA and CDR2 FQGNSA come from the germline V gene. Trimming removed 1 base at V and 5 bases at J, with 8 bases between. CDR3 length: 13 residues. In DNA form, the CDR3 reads TGTGCCAGCAGCTTAGAGCGGGAAACTGAAGCTTTCTTT. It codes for CASSLERETEAFF.

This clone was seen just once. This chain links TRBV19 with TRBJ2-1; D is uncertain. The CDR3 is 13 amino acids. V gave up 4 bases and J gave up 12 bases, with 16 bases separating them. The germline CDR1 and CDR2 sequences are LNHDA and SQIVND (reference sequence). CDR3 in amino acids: CASSSDRTTPQFF. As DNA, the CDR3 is TGTGCCAGTAGTAGTGACCGTACCACTCCGCAGTTCTTC. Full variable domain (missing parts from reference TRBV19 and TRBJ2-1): DGGITQSPKYLFRKEGQNVTLSCEQNLNHDAMYWYRQDPGQGLRLIYYSQIVNDFQKGDIAEGYSVSREKKESFPLTVTSAQKNPTAFYLCASSSDRTTPQFFGPGTRLTVL.

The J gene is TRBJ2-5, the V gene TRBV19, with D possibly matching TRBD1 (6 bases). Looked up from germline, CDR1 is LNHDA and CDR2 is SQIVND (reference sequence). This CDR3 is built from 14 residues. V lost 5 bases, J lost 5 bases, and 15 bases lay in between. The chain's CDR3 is CASSAQGYGETQYF. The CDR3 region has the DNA TGTGCCAGTAGTGCACAGGGCTACGGGGAGACCCAGTACTTC.

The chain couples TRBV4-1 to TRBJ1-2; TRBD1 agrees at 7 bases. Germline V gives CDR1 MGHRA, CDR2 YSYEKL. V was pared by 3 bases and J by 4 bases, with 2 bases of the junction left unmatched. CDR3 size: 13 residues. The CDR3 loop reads CASSQGQLYGYTF. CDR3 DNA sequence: TGCGCCAGCAGCCAGGGACAGCTCTATGGCTACACCTTC.

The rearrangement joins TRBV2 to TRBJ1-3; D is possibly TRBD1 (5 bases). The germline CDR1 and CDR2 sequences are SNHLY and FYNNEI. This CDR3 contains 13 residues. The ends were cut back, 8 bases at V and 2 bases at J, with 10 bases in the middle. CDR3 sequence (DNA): TGTGCCAGCCTTAAGACAGCTGGAAACACCATATATTTT. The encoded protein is CASLKTAGNTIYF.

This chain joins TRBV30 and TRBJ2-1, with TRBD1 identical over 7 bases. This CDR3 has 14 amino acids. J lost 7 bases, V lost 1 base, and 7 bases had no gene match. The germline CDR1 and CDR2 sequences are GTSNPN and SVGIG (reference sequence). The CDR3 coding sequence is TGTGCCTGGAGTGGCCGGGACAGTAGAAATGAGCAGTTCTTC. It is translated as CAWSGRDSRNEQFF.

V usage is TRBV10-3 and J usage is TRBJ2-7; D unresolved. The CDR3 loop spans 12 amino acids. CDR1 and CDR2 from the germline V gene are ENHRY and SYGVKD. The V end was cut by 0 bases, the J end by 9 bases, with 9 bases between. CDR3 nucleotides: TGTGCCATCAGTGAGTCGACCGTCGGGCAGTACTTC. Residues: CAISESTVGQYF.

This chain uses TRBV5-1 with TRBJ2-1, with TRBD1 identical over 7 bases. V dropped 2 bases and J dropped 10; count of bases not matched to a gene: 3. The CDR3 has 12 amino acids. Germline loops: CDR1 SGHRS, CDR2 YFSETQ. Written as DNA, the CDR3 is TGCGCCAGCAGCTTCGGACAGGAGGAGCAGTTCTTC. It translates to CASSFGQEEQFF. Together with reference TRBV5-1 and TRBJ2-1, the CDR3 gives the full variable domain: KAGVTQTPRYLIKTRGQQVTLSCSPISGHRSVSWYQQTPGQGLQFLFEYFSETQRNKGNFPGRFSGRQFSNSRSEMNVSTLELGDSALYLCASSFGQEEQFFGPGTRLTVL.

The CDR3 is CASSSDRLGAKNIQYF. The CDR3 DNA sequence: TGTGCCAGCAGCTCGGACAGGCTGGGGGCCAAAAACATTCAGTACTTC. The rearrangement links TRBV5-4 to TRBJ2-4; 7 nucleotides align to TRBD1. V shed 3 bases and J 1 base; nucleotides not matched to a gene: 7. Germline V CDR1 and CDR2: SGHNT, YYREEE (reference sequence). CDR3 length: 16 amino acids. The full variable domain, its missing parts supplied by reference TRBV5-4 and TRBJ2-4, is ETGVTQSPTHLIKTRGQQVTLRCSSQSGHNTVSWYQQALGQGPQFIFQYYREEENGRGNFPPRFSGLQFPNYSSELNVNALELDDSALYLCASSSDRLGAKNIQYFGAGTRLSVL.